Sequencing of this T cell receptor beta chain was carried out in a study of synovial regulatory T cells in juvenile arthritis. Donors were over 10 juvenile idiopathic arthritis patients with active disease. Sequencing used immunoSEQ multiplex PCR; TCRdb keeps in-frame clones, though not all of them. In total, the table holds approximately 7,000 clones. Sequenced material: Treg cells from blood. Subset described: remaining (HLA-DR-negative) circulating blood Treg cells. This sequence originates from a donor aged 2-29 years with juvenile idiopathic arthritis.

This CDR3 is CASSLVSGGGNEQFF. V usage is TRBV11-3 and J usage is TRBJ2-1; the TCRdb D gene call, TRBD2, has no DNA to confirm it. The V gene's germline CDR1 is SGHNT and CDR2 YENEEA. CDR3 length: 15 residues. No DNA is given.